One and the same sample provided the 11 T cell receptor beta chains below, sequenced in a study of blood T cell repertoires in COVID-19 (dated by TCRdb to 2020 to 2022). Libraries were made using the immunoSEQ multiplex PCR assay. Entries here come from immuneACCESS through TCRdb and include only in-frame sequences with V and J called. Some clones fail to appear in such tables; in the studies checked, an unresolved V gene covers under half of the shortfall, and the cause of the remainder is unknown. Across this sample there are about 250,000 clones, with 80% to 90% seen only once. The top ten hold 5.7% of the sample. Specimen: peripheral blood. These receptor sequences come from a man older than 75 with acute or convalescent COVID-19.

The chain recombines TRBV27 with TRBJ1-6; weak D call: TRBD1 (5 bases). V was trimmed by 8 bases and J by 4 bases, leaving 15 bases between them. The CDR3 spans 15 residues. Germline loops: CDR1 MNHEY, CDR2 SMNVEV (reference sequence). CDR3 coding DNA: TGTGCCAGCTCCCTGGAAGGGGTTTATAATTCACCCCTCCACTTT. Amino acids: CASSLEGVYNSPLHF.

This clone was counted a few times. The V call is TRBV10-3, the J call TRBJ1-6; D possibly corresponds to TRBD1 (6 bases). Germline loops: CDR1 ENHRY, CDR2 SYGVKD. V lost 6 bases and J lost 2, with 20 bases in between. CDR3 length: 18 residues. CDR3: CAISLYLTGIPYNSPLHF. The CDR3 DNA reads as TGTGCCATCAGCTTATACCTCACAGGGATCCCCTATAATTCACCCCTCCACTTT.

The rearrangement links TRBV2 to TRBJ2-2; TRBD1 matches at 7 bases. The V segment lost 9 bases and the J segment 1 base; nucleotides outside the gene matches: 5. There are 14 residues in the CDR3. Looked up from germline, CDR1 is SNHLY and CDR2 is FYNNEI. For the CDR3, the DNA is TGTGCCAGTAGGGGACAGATGAACACCGGGGAGCTGTTTTTT. It is translated as CASRGQMNTGELFF.

This rearrangement joins TRBV3-1 (or the pseudogene TRBV3-2) to TRBJ2-7; 9 nucleotides match TRBD2. Germline V gives CDR1 LGHDT, CDR2 YNNKEL (reference sequence). The J segment lost 7 bases and the V segment lost 5 bases, leaving 18 bases of the junction unmatched. The CDR3 has 17 residues. This chain's CDR3 is CASSSGAGGGAFSEQYF. The DNA for the CDR3 is TGTGCCAGCAGCAGCGGAGCTGGCGGGGGGGCATTTAGTGAGCAGTACTTC.

This rearrangement joins TRBV10-3 to TRBJ2-3, with 16 bases matching TRBD2. The ends lost 4 bases at V and 1 base at J; junction bases unmatched: 8. CDR3 size: 19 residues. Looked up from germline, CDR1 is ENHRY and CDR2 is SYGVKD. The CDR3 protein is CAISALAGTSGRGTDTQYF. The CDR3 DNA is TGTGCCATCAGTGCCTTGGCGGGGACTAGCGGGAGGGGCACAGATACGCAGTATTTT.

Only one count was recorded for this clone. The junction differs from germline at one of its ends, possibly a read error. This chain connects TRBV6-5 to TRBJ1-2; tentative D call: TRBD1 (5 bases). Looked up from germline, CDR1 is MNHEY and CDR2 is SVGAGI. The CDR3 is 14 amino acids. The CDR3 sequence is CASRYSGSPGGYTF. CDR3 DNA: TGTGCCAGCAGATACTCCGGGTCCCCAGGGGGCTACACCTTC.

The rearrangement joins TRBV5-1 to TRBJ2-1; tentatively, D is TRBD1 (7 bases). Between the trimmed V and J ends, which lost 5 bases and 4 bases, there was a span of 16 bases. Germline assignment: CDR1 SGHRS and CDR2 YFSETQ. The CDR3 has 15 amino acids. The CDR3 DNA sequence: TGCGCCAGCAGACAGCAGGGGGGAGGATACAATGAGCAGTTCTTC. Translated, it gives CASRQQGGGYNEQFF. Complete variable domain (other parts from reference TRBV5-1 and TRBJ2-1): KAGVTQTPRYLIKTRGQQVTLSCSPISGHRSVSWYQQTPGQGLQFLFEYFSETQRNKGNFPGRFSGRQFSNSRSEMNVSTLELGDSALYLCASRQQGGGYNEQFFGPGTRLTVL.

The V call is TRBV28, the J call TRBJ1-4, with 10 bases matching TRBD1. V lost 4 bases and J lost 7; bases outside the gene matches: 9. Germline assignment: CDR1 MDHEN and CDR2 SYDVKM. This CDR3 has 16 residues. CDR3 nucleotide sequence: TGTGCCAGCAGTTCGAGACAGGGGGCTCTGGGTGAAAAACTGTTTTTT. This gives the protein CASSSRQGALGEKLFF.

The chain uses TRBV27 and TRBJ2-3, with D perhaps matching TRBD2 (5 bases). Trimming removed 4 bases from V and 0 bases from J, with 17 bases in between. CDR1 and CDR2 from the germline V gene are MNHEY and SMNVEV (reference sequence). CDR3 length: 17 amino acids. As DNA, the CDR3 is TGTGCCAGCAGTTCCCCGAGTTGGCGGACTAGCACAGATACGCAGTATTTT. Translation gives CASSSPSWRTSTDTQYF.

The genes are TRBV19 and TRBJ1-5; D uncertain. The V end was cut by 4 bases, the J end by 2 bases, with 12 bases between. The CDR3 is made up of 15 amino acids. Germline V gives CDR1 LNHDA, CDR2 SQIVND (reference sequence). As DNA, the CDR3 is TGTGCCAGTAGTACAGGAGGGTTGGGCAATCAGCCCCAGCATTTT. Amino acids: CASSTGGLGNQPQHF. The entire variable domain, with the rest obtained from reference TRBV19 and TRBJ1-5, is as follows: DGGITQSPKYLFRKEGQNVTLSCEQNLNHDAMYWYRQDPGQGLRLIYYSQIVNDFQKGDIAEGYSVSREKKESFPLTVTSAQKNPTAFYLCASSTGGLGNQPQHFGDGTRLSIL.

The genes are TRBV18 and TRBJ2-5; the match to TRBD1 covers 7 bases. The V segment lost 4 bases and the J segment 0 bases; nucleotides outside the gene matches: 5. The CDR3 is made up of 15 amino acids. Germline V CDR1 and CDR2: KGHSH, LQKENI. The CDR3 spells CASSQSTGNQETQYF. CDR3 nucleotide sequence: TGTGCCAGCTCACAATCGACAGGGAACCAAGAGACCCAGTACTTC.